This note documents a single T cell receptor (beta chain) sequence. Its antigen is unidentified. These data belong to a study of identical twins. Whole-study results and caveats: Models came in too low on out-of-frame TCR alpha sharing in monozygotic twins.

Trimming at V came to 3 bases and at J to 6 bases, leaving 7 bases not matched to a gene. The CDR3 runs 13 residues. The germline CDR1 and CDR2 sequences are SQVTM and ANQGSEA. Addition of a universal primer site occurred through template switching, and cDNA carried unique molecular identifiers. Each CDR3 protein is one row after TCRdb ran MiXCR on the 5' RACE reads. The table includes about 240,000 distinct CDR3 sequences, about 13% detected once. Among all donors, each was a healthy Caucasian. The same data also contributed to another study, on yellow fever vaccine responses in identical twins.

Input material: memory (CD45RO+) T cells sorted from blood. This clonotype was obtained from a woman aged 18 to 35 in good health. V is TRBV29-1 and J is TRBJ2-7, with TRBD1 matching 8 bases. The CDR3 nucleotides are TGCAGCGTTGACCCCGGACAGGGAGGCGAGCAGTACTTC. It specifies CSVDPGQGGEQYF.